The clone carrying this T cell receptor beta chain was counted once. What it binds is unknown. Regarding time point: before natalizumab initiation. The sample originates from a study of multiple sclerosis patients with progressive multifocal leukoencephalopathy. Study-level points and caveats: Expanded clones at PML onset predated and persisted through natalizumab therapy.

The V gene's germline CDR1 is SEHNR and CDR2 FQNEAQ (reference sequence). The V end was cut by 3 bases, the J end by 8 bases, with 19 bases between. CDR3 length: 16 residues. Every PCR reaction included synthetic inline CDR3 controls for all V-J pairings. Clones were sequenced by immunoSEQ multiplex PCR, and TCRdb holds only the in-frame ones, with some missing. Of about 32,000 clones detected, over 90% appear once; the ten largest clones hold 1.9%. The TCR sequence derives from a man between 25 and 39 years old with multiple sclerosis. The material sequenced was PBMCs. The rearrangement joins TRBV7-9 to TRBJ1-4, with D possibly matching TRBD1 (5 bases). The CDR3 region is CASSFDTRDPREKLFF. CDR3 in DNA: TGTGCCAGCAGCTTTGATACCAGGGACCCGAGAGAAAAACTGTTTTTT.